This T cell receptor beta chain was found in a study of breast tumors, draining lymph nodes, adjacent tissues. Findings of the study overall: The lymph node origin of tumor T cells was framed as consistent with a hypothesis, not demonstrated. The data were judged consistent with most tumor T cells coming from lymph node and expanding in tumor. Compared with lymph nodes, tumors were less diverse; compared with nontumor tissue, more.

Many counts were recorded for this clonotype. Its antigen is still unknown. MiXCR was run by TCRdb on the multiplex PCR reads, yielding one entry per CDR3 protein. Of 150,000 to 200,000 distinct CDR3 sequences in the sample, 33% are singletons; the top ten hold 3.8%. The lymph nodes were axillary draining lymph nodes from breast cancer patients. This CDR3 comprises 15 residues. Per germline, CDR1 SGHRS and CDR2 YFSETQ. With 1 base removed from V and 4 bases from J, the gap between germline ends came to 12 bases. Sample: axillary lymph node tissue. The TCR originated in a female donor with breast cancer. Some clones in this sample may be carry-over from other donors' samples. This chain uses TRBV5-1 with TRBJ2-1, with unresolved D. Here the CDR3 DNA reads TGCGCCAGCAGCTTGTCTGGACCTTCTTACAATGAGCAGTTCTTC. Amino acids: CASSLSGPSYNEQFF.